Here is one T cell receptor (beta chain) with its context. Germline and junction disagree at one end, which may indicate a read error. Sequencing was performed with immunoSEQ multiplex PCR; in TCRdb, only in-frame clones are kept and a portion is missing. This table has just under 30,000 clones, about 85% appearing once. This CDR3 has 14 residues. Germline CDR1 and CDR2: SNHLY and FYNNEI. The data originate from a study of PD-1 blockade in classical Hodgkin lymphoma. Study-wide context: The study gave patients nivolumab 3 mg/kg intravenously every 2 weeks.

Relapse after autologous stem cell transplantation occurred in every patient, and brentuximab vedotin exposure varied. Purification of CD4+ T cells from thawed PBMCs was achieved by magnetic negative selection. Sequences were derived from CD4+ T cells from blood, sampled at baseline. J is TRBJ1-2 and V is TRBV2; D possibly corresponds to TRBD1 (6 bases). This receptor was identified in a human donor with classical Hodgkin lymphoma. CDR3 sequence (DNA): TGTACCAGCAGTGAACCGGGGGCAGGGTATGGCTACACCTTC. Protein product: CTSSEPGAGYGYTF.